These 9 T cell receptor beta chains came from one sample sequenced in a study of PD-L1 blockade in urothelial cancer. The protocol was immunoSEQ multiplex PCR, while the TCRdb copy is restricted to in-frame clones and leaves out a portion. The sample contains 35,000 to 40,000 clones, about a third of which appear only once. Sequenced material: tumor tissue, taken before atezolizumab (anti-PD-L1) treatment. These receptors were obtained from a man in his sixties with urothelial cancer.

The sample holds a few counts of this clone. J is TRBJ1-5 and V is TRBV19; D is unclear. The germline V gene has CDR1 LNHDA and CDR2 SQIVND (reference sequence). The CDR3 has 12 amino acids. The V end lost 5 bases, the J end lost 0 bases, and 2 bases lay between the germline ends. Here the CDR3 DNA reads TGTGCCAGTAGTCTTAGCAATCAGCCCCAGCATTTT. Residues: CASSLSNQPQHF.

This clone was detected many times. The V gene is TRBV28, the J gene TRBJ2-7; D remains ambiguous. This CDR3 has 14 amino acids. The V and J ends lost 6 bases and 0 bases respectively, with 12 bases between them. Germline assignment: CDR1 MDHEN and CDR2 SYDVKM. The CDR3 loop reads CASSSPEVSYEQYF. CDR3 in DNA: TGTGCCAGCAGCTCCCCTGAAGTCTCCTACGAGCAGTACTTC.

The rearrangement joins TRBV6-8 to TRBJ2-1; 11 bases are a match to TRBD1. Germline lookup yields CDR1 MNHGY and CDR2 SAAAGT. V dropped 0 bases and J dropped 10; count of bases not matched to a gene: 8. This CDR3 has 16 amino acids. The CDR3 here is CASSYSGTGGFREQFF. The CDR3 DNA reads TGTGCCAGCAGTTACTCCGGGACAGGGGGGTTTAGGGAGCAGTTCTTC.

This clone was seen at least ten times. The rearrangement links TRBV6-8 to TRBJ1-6; 8 bases fit TRBD1. The CDR3 consists of 15 residues. Germline loops: CDR1 MNHGY, CDR2 SAAAGT. After removal of 5 bases from V and 5 bases from J, the junction contained 5 bases not matched to a gene. The CDR3: CASSEQGANNSPLHF. The CDR3 DNA reads as TGTGCCAGCAGTGAGCAGGGGGCGAATAATTCACCCCTCCACTTT.

This clone was recorded a few times. CDR3 nucleotides: TGTGCCAGCAGTTACTTATCCGGGACTAGCAGACTAAATGAGCAGTTCTTC. It translates to CASSYLSGTSRLNEQFF. The V gene is TRBV6-8, the J gene TRBJ2-1, with 9 bases lining up with TRBD2. Germline-derived CDR1 and CDR2 are MNHGY and SAAAGT. Germline trimming cut 1 base from V and 7 bases from J; bases unmatched to any gene: 11. This CDR3 spans 17 amino acids.

The chain combines TRBV6-8 with TRBJ2-5; TRBD1 matches 8 bases. The J segment lost 6 bases and the V segment lost 2 bases, leaving 8 bases of the junction unmatched. CDR1 MNHGY and CDR2 SAAAGT come from the germline V gene. The CDR3 totals 15 residues. CDR3 region: CASSYTWTGMKTQYF. The CDR3 coding sequence is TGTGCCAGCAGTTACACCTGGACAGGGATGAAGACCCAGTACTTC.

V gene TRBV18 combines with J gene TRBJ1-1; D is unclear. This CDR3 spans 15 amino acids. Per germline, CDR1 KGHSH and CDR2 LQKENI. V dropped 6 bases and J dropped 1 base, with 15 bases sitting between them. The CDR3 here is CASSQAQVKNTEAFF. The CDR3 DNA reads as TGTGCCAGCTCCCAGGCCCAGGTCAAGAACACTGAAGCTTTCTTT.

This clone has at least ten counts. The gene calls are TRBV11-3 and TRBJ1-6; 7 bases are a match to TRBD1. V lost 0 bases and J lost 10; bases outside the gene matches: 12. CDR1 and CDR2 (germline): SGHNT, YENEEA. The CDR3 is 17 amino acids. The CDR3 DNA is TGTGCCAGCAGCTTAGAGGCAGGGGGTGTGAAGGTCTCACCCCTCCACTTT. Encoded protein: CASSLEAGGVKVSPLHF.

This clone occurred once. The genes are TRBV18 and TRBJ1-1; no clear D gene. V lost 2 bases to trimming and J lost 2 bases, with 9 bases between them. This CDR3 contains 14 residues. Germline assignment: CDR1 KGHSH and CDR2 LQKENI. CDR3 region: CASSPTASNTEAFF. Written as DNA, the CDR3 is TGTGCCAGCTCACCAACAGCAAGTAACACTGAAGCTTTCTTT.